This TCR beta chain was retrieved from a study of T cells in Graves' hyperthyroidism and ophthalmopathy. Amplification of TCR beta CDR3 regions was performed using RNA transcripts as template. During a first-round RT-PCR of the TCR CDR3, the HTBI primer set was used. From the multiplex PCR reads, TCRdb called clonotypes with MiXCR, one entry per CDR3 protein. Among some 320,000 distinct CDR3 sequences listed, approximately 13% were seen once. Disease duration was under 3 months in the ophthalmopathy patients, who also had a Clinical Activity Score of at least 3 and a NOSPECS grade of at least 4. Diagnostic assessment was based on clinical symptoms, serum thyroxine and TRAb, thyroid ultrasound and orbital computed tomography. Only a few counts were recorded for this clonotype. The antigen is not known. The V gene end was trimmed by 10 bases and the J gene end by 1 base; junction bases not matched to a gene: 5. The CDR3 has 13 residues. Germline V gene lookup returns CDR1 MNHNS and CDR2 SASEGT.

Study conclusions and caveats: Ophthalmopathy, as predicted by the model, came a median approximately 5.9 months after the prediction.

The receptor was isolated from a woman aged 40 to 55 with Graves' ophthalmopathy. Material for sequencing was blood. The chain joins TRBV6-1 to TRBJ2-7, with 9 nucleotides matching TRBD1. As DNA, the CDR3 is TGTGCCACCAGGACAGGGGCTTCCTACGAGCAGTACTTC. This codes for CATRTGASYEQYF.